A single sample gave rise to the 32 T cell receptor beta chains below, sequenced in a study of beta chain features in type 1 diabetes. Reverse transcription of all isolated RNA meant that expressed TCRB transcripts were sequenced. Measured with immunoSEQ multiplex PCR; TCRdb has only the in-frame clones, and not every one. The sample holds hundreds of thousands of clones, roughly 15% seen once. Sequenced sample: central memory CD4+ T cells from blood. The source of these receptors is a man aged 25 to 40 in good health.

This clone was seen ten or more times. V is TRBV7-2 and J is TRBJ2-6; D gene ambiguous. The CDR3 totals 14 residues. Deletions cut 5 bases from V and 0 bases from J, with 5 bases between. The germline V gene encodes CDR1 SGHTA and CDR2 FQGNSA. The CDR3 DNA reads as TGTGCCAGCAGCCAAAACTCTGGGGCCAACGTCCTGACTTTC. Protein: CASSQNSGANVLTF.

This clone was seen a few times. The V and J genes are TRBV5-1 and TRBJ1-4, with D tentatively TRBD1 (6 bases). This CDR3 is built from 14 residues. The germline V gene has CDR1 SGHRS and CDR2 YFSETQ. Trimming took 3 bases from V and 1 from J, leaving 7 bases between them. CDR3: CASSSDRTNEKLFF. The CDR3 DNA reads TGCGCCAGCAGCTCGGACAGAACTAATGAAAAACTGTTTTTT.

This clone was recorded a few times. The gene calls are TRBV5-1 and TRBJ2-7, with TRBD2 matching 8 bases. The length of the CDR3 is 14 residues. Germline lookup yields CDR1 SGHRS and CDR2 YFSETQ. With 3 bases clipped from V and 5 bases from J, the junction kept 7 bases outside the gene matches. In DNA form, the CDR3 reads TGCGCCAGCAGCTCCCCGGGAGGGACCGACGAGCAGTACTTC. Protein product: CASSSPGGTDEQYF.

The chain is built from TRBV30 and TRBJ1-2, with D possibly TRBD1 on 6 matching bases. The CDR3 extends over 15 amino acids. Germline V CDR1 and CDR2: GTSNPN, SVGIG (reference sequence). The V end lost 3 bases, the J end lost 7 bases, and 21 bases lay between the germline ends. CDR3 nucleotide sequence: TGTGCCTGGAGCCCAGGCCGGGGGCGCCCATCTGGCTACACCTTC. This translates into CAWSPGRGRPSGYTF. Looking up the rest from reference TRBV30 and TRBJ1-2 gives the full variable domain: SQTIHQWPATLVQPVGSPLSLECTVEGTSNPNLYWYRQAAGRGLQLLFYSVGIGQISSEVPQNLSASRPQDRQFILSSKKLLLSDSGFYLCAWSPGRGRPSGYTFGSGTRLTVV.

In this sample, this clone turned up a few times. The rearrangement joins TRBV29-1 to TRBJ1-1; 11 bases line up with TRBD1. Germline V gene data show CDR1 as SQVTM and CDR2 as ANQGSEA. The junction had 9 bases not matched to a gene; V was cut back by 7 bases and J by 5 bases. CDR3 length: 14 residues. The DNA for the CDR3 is TGCAGCGGGGGACAGGGGGTGGATTTTACTGAAGCTTTCTTT. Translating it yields CSGGQGVDFTEAFF.

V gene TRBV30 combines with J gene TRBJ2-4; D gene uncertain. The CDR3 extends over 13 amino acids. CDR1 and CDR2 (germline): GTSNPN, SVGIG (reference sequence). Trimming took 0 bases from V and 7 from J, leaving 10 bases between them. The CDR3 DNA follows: TGTGCCTGGAGTGTACCCTCAAGCAACATTCAGTACTTC. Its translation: CAWSVPSSNIQYF. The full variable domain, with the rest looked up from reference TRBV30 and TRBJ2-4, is SQTIHQWPATLVQPVGSPLSLECTVEGTSNPNLYWYRQAAGRGLQLLFYSVGIGQISSEVPQNLSASRPQDRQFILSSKKLLLSDSGFYLCAWSVPSSNIQYFGAGTRLSVL.

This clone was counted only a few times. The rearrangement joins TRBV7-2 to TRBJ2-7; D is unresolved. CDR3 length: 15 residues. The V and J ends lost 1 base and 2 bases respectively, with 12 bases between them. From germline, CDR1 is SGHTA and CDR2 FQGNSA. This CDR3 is CASSLVGTSTYEQYF. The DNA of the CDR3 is TGTGCCAGCAGCTTAGTGGGTACATCGACCTACGAGCAGTACTTC.

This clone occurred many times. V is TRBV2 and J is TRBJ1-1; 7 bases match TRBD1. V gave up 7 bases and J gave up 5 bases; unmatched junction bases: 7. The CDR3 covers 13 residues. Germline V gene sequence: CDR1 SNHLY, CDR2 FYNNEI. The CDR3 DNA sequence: TGTGCCAGCACCACAGGGGAGGGAACTGAAGCTTTCTTT. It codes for CASTTGEGTEAFF.

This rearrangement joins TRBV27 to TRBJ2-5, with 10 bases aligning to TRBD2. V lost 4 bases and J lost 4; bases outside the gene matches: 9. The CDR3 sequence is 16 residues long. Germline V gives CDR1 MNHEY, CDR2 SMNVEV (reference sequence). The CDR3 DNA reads TGTGCCAGCAGTTGGACCGGGACTAGCGTGCGAGAGACCCAGTACTTC. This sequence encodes CASSWTGTSVRETQYF.

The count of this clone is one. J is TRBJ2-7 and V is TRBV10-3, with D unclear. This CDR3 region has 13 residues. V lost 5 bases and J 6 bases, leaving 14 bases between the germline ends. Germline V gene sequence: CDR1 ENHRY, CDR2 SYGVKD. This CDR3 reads CAISLKKESEQYV. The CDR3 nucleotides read TGTGCCATCAGTCTTAAAAAGGAGTCCGAGCAGTACGTC.

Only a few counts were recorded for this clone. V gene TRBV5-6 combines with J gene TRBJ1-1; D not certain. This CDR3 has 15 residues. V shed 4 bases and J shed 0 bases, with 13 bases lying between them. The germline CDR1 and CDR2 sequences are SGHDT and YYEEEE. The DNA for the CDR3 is TGTGCCAGCAGCCGTCGGAGGTCCCTGAACACTGAAGCTTTCTTT. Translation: CASSRRRSLNTEAFF. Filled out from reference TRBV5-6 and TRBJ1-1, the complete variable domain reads DAGVTQSPTHLIKTRGQQVTLRCSPKSGHDTVSWYQQALGQGPQFIFQYYEEEERQRGNFPDRFSGHQFPNYSSELNVNALLLGDSALYLCASSRRRSLNTEAFFGQGTRLTVV.

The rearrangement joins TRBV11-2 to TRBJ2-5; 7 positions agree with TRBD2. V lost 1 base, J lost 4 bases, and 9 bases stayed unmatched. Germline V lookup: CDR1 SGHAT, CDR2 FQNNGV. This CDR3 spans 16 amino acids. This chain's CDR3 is CASSLVGTGGGETQYF. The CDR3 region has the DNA TGTGCCAGCAGCTTAGTGGGGACGGGAGGTGGAGAGACCCAGTACTTC.

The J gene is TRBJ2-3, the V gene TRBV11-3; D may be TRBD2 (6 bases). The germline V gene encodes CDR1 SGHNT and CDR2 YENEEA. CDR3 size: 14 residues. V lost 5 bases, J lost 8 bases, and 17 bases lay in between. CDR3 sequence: CASSHANSGGTQYF. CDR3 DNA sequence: TGTGCCAGCAGCCACGCCAACTCCGGGGGTACGCAGTATTTT.

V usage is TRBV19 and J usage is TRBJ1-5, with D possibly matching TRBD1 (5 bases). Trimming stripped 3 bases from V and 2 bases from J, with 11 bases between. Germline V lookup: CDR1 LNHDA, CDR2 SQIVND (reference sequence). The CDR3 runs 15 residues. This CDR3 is CASSILGGGNQPQHF. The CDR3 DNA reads TGTGCCAGTAGTATCTTAGGAGGGGGCAATCAGCCCCAGCATTTT.

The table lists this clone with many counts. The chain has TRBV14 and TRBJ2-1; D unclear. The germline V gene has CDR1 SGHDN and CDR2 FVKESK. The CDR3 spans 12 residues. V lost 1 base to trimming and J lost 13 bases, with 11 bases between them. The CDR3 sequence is CASSQVPRGQFF. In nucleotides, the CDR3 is TGTGCCAGCAGCCAAGTTCCTCGAGGTCAGTTCTTC.

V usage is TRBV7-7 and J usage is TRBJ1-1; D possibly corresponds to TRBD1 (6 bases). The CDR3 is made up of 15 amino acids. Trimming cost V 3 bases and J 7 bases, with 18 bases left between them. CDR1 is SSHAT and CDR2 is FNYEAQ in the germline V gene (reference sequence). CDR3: CASSFNEPRQVEAFF. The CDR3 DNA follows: TGTGCCAGCAGCTTCAATGAACCCCGACAGGTTGAAGCTTTCTTT. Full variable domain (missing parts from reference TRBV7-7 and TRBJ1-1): GAGVSQSPRYKVTKRGQDVTLRCDPISSHATLYWYQQALGQGPEFLTYFNYEAQPDKSGLPSDRFSAERPEGSISTLTIQRTEQRDSAMYRCASSFNEPRQVEAFFGQGTRLTVV.

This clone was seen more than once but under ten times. CDR3 nucleotide sequence: TGCGCCAGCAGCTTGGCCGGGAGACACGACACTGAAGCTTTCTTT. It yields the protein CASSLAGRHDTEAFF. The V and J genes are TRBV5-1 and TRBJ1-1; D is uncertain. The germline V gene has CDR1 SGHRS and CDR2 YFSETQ. The V gene lost 0 bases and the J gene lost 3 bases, with 12 bases spanning the gap. This CDR3 is 15 amino acids long.

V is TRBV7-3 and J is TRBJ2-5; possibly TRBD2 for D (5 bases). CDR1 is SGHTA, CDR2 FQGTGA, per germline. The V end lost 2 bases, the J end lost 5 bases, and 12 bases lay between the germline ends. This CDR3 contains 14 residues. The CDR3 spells CASSLDAAGETQYF. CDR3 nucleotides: TGTGCCAGCAGCTTAGACGCCGCGGGTGAGACCCAGTACTTC.

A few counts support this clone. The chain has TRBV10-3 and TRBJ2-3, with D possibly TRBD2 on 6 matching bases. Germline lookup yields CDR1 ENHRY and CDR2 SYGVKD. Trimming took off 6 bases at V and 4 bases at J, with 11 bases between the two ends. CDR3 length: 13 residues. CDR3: CAISGRRADTQYF. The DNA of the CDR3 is TGTGCCATCAGCGGGAGAAGGGCAGATACGCAGTATTTT.

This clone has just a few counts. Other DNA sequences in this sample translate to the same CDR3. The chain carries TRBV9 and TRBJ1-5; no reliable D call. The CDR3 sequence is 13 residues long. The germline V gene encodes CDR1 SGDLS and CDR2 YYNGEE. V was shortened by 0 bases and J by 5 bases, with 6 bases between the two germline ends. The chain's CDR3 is CASSVDWDQPQHF. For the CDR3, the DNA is TGTGCCAGCAGCGTAGATTGGGATCAGCCCCAGCATTTT.

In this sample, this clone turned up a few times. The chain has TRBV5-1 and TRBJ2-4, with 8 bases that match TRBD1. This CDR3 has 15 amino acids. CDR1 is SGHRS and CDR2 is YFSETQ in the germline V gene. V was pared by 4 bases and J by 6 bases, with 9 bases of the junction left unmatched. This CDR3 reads CASSPGGASSNIQYF. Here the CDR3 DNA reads TGCGCCAGCAGCCCAGGGGGCGCGTCCTCAAACATTCAGTACTTC.

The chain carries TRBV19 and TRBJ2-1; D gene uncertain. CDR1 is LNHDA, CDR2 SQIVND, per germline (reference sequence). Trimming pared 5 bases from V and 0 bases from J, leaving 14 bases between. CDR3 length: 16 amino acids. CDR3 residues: CASSVPTPSSYNEQFF. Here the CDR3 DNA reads TGTGCCAGTAGTGTGCCGACTCCGAGCTCCTACAATGAGCAGTTCTTC.

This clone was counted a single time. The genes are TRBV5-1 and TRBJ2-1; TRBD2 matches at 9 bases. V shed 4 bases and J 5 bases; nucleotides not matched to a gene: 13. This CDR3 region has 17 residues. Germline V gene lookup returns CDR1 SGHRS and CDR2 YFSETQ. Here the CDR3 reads CASSLILAGRGHNEQFF. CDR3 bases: TGCGCCAGCAGCCTCATCCTAGCGGGAAGAGGGCACAATGAGCAGTTCTTC.

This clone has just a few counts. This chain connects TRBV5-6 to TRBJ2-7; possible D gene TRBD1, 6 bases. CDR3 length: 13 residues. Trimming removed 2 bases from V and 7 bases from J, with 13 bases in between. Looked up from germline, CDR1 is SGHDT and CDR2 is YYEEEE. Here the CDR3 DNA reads TGTGCCAGCAGCTTCGTGGACAGCGAAGAGCAGTACTTC. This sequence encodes CASSFVDSEEQYF.

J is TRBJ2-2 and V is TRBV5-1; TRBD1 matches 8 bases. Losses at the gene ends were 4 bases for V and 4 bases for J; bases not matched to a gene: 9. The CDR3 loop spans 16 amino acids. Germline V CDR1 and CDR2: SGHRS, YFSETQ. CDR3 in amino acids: CASSTRTGSSTGELFF. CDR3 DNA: TGCGCCAGCAGCACTAGGACAGGGTCCTCCACCGGGGAGCTGTTTTTT. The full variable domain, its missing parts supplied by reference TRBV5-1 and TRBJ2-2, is KAGVTQTPRYLIKTRGQQVTLSCSPISGHRSVSWYQQTPGQGLQFLFEYFSETQRNKGNFPGRFSGRQFSNSRSEMNVSTLELGDSALYLCASSTRTGSSTGELFFGEGSRLTVL.

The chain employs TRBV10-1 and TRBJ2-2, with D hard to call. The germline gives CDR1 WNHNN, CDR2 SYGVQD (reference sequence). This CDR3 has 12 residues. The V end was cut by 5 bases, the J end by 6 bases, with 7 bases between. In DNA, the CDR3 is TGCGCCAGCAGTTTCCCTTCCGGGGAGCTGTTTTTT. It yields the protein CASSFPSGELFF.

CDR3 sequence reads: CASSDSFSRAQPQHF. CDR3 nucleotides: TGTGCCAGCAGTGACTCTTTTTCTCGGGCTCAGCCCCAGCATTTT. This sequence joins TRBV2 and TRBJ1-5; D call uncertain. The CDR3 covers 15 residues. Trimming cost V 3 bases and J 6 bases, with 15 bases left between them. Germline V gives CDR1 SNHLY, CDR2 FYNNEI. Full variable domain (outside the CDR3, taken from reference TRBV2 and TRBJ1-5): EPEVTQTPSHQVTQMGQEVILRCVPISNHLYFYWYRQILGQKVEFLVSFYNNEISEKSEIFDDQFSVERPDGSNFTLKIRSTKLEDSAMYFCASSDSFSRAQPQHFGDGTRLSIL.

The CDR3 nucleotides are TGTGCCACCCGACAGGGGCAATCCTACGAGCAGTACTTC. As protein: CATRQGQSYEQYF. J is TRBJ2-7 and V is TRBV5-4, with 8 bases fitting TRBD1. This CDR3 contains 13 residues. Germline values: CDR1 SGHNT, CDR2 YYREEE (reference sequence). J gave up 1 base and V 9 bases, and 6 bases lay outside the gene matches.

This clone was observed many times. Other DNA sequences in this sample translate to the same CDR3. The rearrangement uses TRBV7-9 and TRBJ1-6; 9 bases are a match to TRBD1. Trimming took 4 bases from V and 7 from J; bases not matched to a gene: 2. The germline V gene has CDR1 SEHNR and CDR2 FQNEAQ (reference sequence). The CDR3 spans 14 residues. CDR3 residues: CASSSGQGNSPLHF. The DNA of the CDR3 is TGTGCCAGCAGCTCGGGACAGGGCAATTCACCCCTCCACTTT.

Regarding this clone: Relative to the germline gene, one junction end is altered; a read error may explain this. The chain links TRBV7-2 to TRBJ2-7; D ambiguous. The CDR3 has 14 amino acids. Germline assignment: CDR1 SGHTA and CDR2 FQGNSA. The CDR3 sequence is CASSQETTRREQYF. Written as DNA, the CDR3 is TGCGCCAGCAGCCAAGAAACAACCCGAAGGGAGCAGTACTTC.

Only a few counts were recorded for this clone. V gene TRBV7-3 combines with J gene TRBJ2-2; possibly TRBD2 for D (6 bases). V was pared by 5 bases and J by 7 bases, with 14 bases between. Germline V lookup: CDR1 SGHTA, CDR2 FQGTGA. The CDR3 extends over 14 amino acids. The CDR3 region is CASSLGGRIGELFF. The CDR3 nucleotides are TGTGCCAGCAGCCTCGGAGGGCGGATCGGGGAGCTGTTTTTT.

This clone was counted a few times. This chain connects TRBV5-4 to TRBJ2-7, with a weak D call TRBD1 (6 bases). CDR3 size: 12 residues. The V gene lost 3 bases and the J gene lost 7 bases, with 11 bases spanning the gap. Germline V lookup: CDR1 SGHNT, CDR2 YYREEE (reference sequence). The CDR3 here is CASSWDQGEQYV. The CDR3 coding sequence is TGTGCCAGCAGCTGGGATCAGGGGGAGCAGTACGTC.